This TCR beta chain was recovered during a study of OX40 agonist ivuxolimab in advanced cancers. Study in general: Averaging approximately 60 years in age, with a range of roughly 23 to 80, the cohort was approximately 83% male.

Libraries were prepared by immunoSEQ multiplex PCR; TCRdb keeps only in-frame clonotypes and omits some of them. The sample records about 79,000 clones, approximately 84% being singletons. The ends were cut back, 3 bases at V and 6 bases at J, with 14 bases in the middle. The germline gives CDR1 MNHEY, CDR2 SMNVEV (reference sequence). The CDR3 has 15 residues. Remarks on this clone: Its target is unknown.

Study conclusions and caveats: More expanded clones were found, on average, in CD8+ than in CD4+ T cells.

The sample consisted of CD4+ or CD8+ T cells sorted from blood, taken in a trial of the OX40 agonist ivuxolimab. The genes are TRBV27 and TRBJ2-2; D might be TRBD1 or TRBD2, each matching 5 bases. The receptor was isolated from an adult with an advanced solid tumor such as melanoma, head and neck, liver or kidney cancer. The DNA for the CDR3 is TGTGCCAGCAGTTTTCGAGGGGTCGTGGCCGGGGAGCTGTTTTTT. This translates into CASSFRGVVAGELFF.